This TCR beta chain was retrieved from a study of T-cell memory formation after mild COVID-19. Study-wide points: What remained unconfirmed was the SARS-CoV-2 specificity of second-wave clones peaking on day 37. There was a balanced CD4/CD8 profile in clones contracting day 15 to 85, and later expanders leaned CD4+.

Each CDR3 protein is one row after TCRdb ran MiXCR on the 5' RACE reads. The sample gives approximately 490,000 distinct CDR3 sequences, about 20% of which show up once; under 15% is in the top ten. Notes on this clonotype: Its target is unknown.

CDR3 length equals 14 residues. Germline values: CDR1 LGHNA, CDR2 YNFKEQ. V shed 0 bases and J shed 4 bases, with 9 bases lying between them. This clonotype was obtained from an adult woman who had mild COVID-19 (a few samples of this study predate the infection). Cell type and time point are not known. This rearrangement joins TRBV4-2 to TRBJ1-2; the D is unclear. Sequenced material: PBMCs or a T cell subset sorted from them (not recorded which). The CDR3 sequence: CASSQDLGIYGYTF. The CDR3 DNA reads as TGTGCCAGCAGCCAAGATCTAGGGATCTATGGCTACACCTTC.